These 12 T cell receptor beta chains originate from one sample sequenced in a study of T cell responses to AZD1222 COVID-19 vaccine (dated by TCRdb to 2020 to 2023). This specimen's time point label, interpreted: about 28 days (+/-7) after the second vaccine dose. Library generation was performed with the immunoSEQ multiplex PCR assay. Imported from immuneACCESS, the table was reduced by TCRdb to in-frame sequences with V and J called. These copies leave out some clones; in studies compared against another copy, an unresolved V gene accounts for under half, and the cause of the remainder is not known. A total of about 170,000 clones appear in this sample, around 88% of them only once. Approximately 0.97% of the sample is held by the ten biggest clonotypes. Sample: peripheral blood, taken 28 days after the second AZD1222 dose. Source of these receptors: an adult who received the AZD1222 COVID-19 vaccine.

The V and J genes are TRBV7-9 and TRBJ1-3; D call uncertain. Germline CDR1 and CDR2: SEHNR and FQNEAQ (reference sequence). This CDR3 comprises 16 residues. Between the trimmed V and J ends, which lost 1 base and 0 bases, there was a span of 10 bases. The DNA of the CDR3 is TGTGCCAGCAGCTTAGTTGGAAGCTACTCTGGAAACACCATATATTTT. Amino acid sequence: CASSLVGSYSGNTIYF.

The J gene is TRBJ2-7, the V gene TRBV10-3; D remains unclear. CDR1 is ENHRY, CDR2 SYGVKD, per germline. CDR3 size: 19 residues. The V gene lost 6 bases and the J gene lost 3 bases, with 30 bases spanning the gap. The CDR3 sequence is CAIRPANQGRSIIDYEQYF. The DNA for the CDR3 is TGTGCCATCAGACCGGCAAACCAAGGAAGGTCAATAATAGACTACGAGCAGTACTTC.

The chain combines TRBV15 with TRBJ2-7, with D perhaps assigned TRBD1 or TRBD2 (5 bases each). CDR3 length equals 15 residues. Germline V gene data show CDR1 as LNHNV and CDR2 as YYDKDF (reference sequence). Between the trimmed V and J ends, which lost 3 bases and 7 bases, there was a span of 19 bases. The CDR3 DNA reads TGTGCCACCAGCAGGGCTACCGGGACCACTGTGGAGCAGTACTTC. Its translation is CATSRATGTTVEQYF.

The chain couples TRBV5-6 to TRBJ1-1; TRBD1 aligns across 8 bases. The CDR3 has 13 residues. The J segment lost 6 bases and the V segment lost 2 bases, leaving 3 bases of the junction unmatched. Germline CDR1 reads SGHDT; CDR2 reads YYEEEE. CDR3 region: CASSFTGGAEAFF. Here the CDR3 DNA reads TGTGCCAGCAGCTTCACAGGGGGGGCTGAAGCTTTCTTT.

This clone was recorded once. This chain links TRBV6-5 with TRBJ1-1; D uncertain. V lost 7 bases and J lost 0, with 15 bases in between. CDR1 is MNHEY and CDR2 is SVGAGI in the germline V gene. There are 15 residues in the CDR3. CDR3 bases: TGTGCCAGCATTAACTTCTTCGTTATGAACACTGAAGCTTTCTTT. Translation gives CASINFFVMNTEAFF.

DNA of the CDR3: TGCGCCAGCAGCCACCCCGGGACTAGCGGGGGGAGCTCCTACAATGAGCAGTTCTTC. This translates into CASSHPGTSGGSSYNEQFF. This chain connects TRBV4-1 to TRBJ2-1; 15 bases align to TRBD2. Trimming at V came to 3 bases and at J to 0 bases, leaving 6 bases not matched to a gene. The CDR3 is 19 amino acids. Germline-derived CDR1 and CDR2 are MGHRA and YSYEKL.

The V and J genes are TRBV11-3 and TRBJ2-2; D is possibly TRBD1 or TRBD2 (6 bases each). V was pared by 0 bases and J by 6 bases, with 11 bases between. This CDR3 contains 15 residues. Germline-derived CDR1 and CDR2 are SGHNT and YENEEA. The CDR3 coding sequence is TGTGCCAGCAGCTTAGACGGGGGCAGCGCCGGGGAGCTGTTTTTT. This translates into CASSLDGGSAGELFF.

The CDR3: CATSGTGPTRGRNYGYTF. CDR3 coding DNA: TGTGCCACCAGCGGGACAGGCCCAACGAGAGGGCGTAACTATGGCTACACCTTC. The chain joins TRBV15 to TRBJ1-2; 8 bases align to TRBD1. Germline trimming cut 5 bases from V and 1 base from J; bases unmatched to any gene: 15. Germline CDR1 LNHNV, CDR2 YYDKDF (reference sequence). CDR3 length equals 18 residues.

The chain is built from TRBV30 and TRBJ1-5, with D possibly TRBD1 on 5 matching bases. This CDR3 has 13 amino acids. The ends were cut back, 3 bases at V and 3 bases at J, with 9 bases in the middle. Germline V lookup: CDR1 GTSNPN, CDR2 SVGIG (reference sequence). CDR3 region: CAWSPGINQPQHF. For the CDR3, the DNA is TGTGCCTGGAGCCCAGGGATCAATCAGCCCCAGCATTTT. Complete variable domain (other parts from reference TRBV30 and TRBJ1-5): SQTIHQWPATLVQPVGSPLSLECTVEGTSNPNLYWYRQAAGRGLQLLFYSVGIGQISSEVPQNLSASRPQDRQFILSSKKLLLSDSGFYLCAWSPGINQPQHFGDGTRLSIL.

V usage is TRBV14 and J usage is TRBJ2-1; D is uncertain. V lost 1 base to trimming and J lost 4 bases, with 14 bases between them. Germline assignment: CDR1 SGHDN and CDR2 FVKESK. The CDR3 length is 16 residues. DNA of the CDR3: TGTGCCAGCAGCCAAGGGACCGGATCCCCTTACAATGAGCAGTTCTTC. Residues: CASSQGTGSPYNEQFF.

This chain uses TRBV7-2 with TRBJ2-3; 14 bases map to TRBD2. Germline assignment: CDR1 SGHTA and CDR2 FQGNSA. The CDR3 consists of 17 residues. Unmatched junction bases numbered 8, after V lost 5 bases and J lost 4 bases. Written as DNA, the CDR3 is TGTGCCAGCAGCACCCCGGGACTAGCGGGGGTATCAGATACGCAGTATTTT. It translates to CASSTPGLAGVSDTQYF.

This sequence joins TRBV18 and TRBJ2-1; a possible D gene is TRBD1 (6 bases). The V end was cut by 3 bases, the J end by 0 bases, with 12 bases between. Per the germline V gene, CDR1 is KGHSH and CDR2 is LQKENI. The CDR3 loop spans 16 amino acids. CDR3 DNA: TGTGCCAGCTCACCTCAACAGGGAAGCTCCTACAATGAGCAGTTCTTC. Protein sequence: CASSPQQGSSYNEQFF.